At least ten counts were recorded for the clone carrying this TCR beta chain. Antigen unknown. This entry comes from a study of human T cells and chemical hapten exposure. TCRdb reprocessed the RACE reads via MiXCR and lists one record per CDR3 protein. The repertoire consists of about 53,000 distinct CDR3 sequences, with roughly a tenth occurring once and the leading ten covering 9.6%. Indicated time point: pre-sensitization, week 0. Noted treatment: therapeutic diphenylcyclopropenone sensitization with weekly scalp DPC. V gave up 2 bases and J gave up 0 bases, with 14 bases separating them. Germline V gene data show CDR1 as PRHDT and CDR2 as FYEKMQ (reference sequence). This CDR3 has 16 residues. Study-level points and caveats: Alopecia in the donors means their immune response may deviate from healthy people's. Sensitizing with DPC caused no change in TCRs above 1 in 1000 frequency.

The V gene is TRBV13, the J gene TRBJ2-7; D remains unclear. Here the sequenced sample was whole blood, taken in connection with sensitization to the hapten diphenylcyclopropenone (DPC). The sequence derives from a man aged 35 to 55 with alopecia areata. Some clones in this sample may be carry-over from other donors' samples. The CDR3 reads CASSLPAPGGSYEQYF. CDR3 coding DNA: TGTGCCAGCAGCTTACCGGCCCCCGGTGGCTCCTACGAGCAGTACTTC.